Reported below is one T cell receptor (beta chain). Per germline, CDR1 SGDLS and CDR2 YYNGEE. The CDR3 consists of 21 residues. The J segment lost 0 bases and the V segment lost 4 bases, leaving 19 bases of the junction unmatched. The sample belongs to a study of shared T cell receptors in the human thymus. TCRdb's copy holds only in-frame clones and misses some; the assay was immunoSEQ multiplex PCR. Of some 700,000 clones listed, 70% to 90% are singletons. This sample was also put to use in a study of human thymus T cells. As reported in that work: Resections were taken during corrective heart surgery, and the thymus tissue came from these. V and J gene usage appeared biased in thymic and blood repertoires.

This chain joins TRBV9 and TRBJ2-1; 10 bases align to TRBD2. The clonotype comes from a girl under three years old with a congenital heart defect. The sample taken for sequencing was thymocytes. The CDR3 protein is CASSPPRVGSGGSSSYNEQFF. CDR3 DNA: TGTGCCAGCAGCCCCCCTCGGGTGGGTAGCGGGGGGTCGAGCTCCTACAATGAGCAGTTCTTC. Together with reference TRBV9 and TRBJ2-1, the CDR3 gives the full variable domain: DSGVTQTPKHLITATGQRVTLRCSPRSGDLSVYWYQQSLDQGLQFLIQYYNGEERAKGNILERFSAQQFPDLHSELNLSSLELGDSALYFCASSPPRVGSGGSSSYNEQFFGPGTRLTVL.